These T cell receptor beta chains were read from a single sample in a study of blood T cell repertoires in COVID-19. Profiled with immunoSEQ multiplex PCR; TCRdb holds only in-frame clones, not every one. Here the sample spans 35,000 to 40,000 clones, roughly 87% being singletons. The sample comprised peripheral blood. These receptors were taken from a human donor in a cohort sampled during active COVID-19. Both conserved end residues are part of each CDR3. Fields, in order: clone size, V gene, J gene, D gene, CDR3 protein, CDR3 DNA. D genes are given only for firm matches. Where a row states a size, it is once, few, many or the class of an expanded clone; other rows omit it.

size: once; V: TRBV3-1/TRBV3-2; J: TRBJ2-2; D: TRBD1; CDR3: CASSQDFGTGSPGELFF; DNA: TGTGCCAGCAGCCAAGATTTTGGGACAGGTTCTCCCGGGGAGCTGTTTTTT
size: NA; V: TRBV3-1/TRBV3-2; J: TRBJ2-1; D: NA; CDR3: CASSQVRNEQFF; DNA: TGTGCCAGCAGCCAAGTGAGAAATGAGCAGTTCTTC
size: NA; V: TRBV27; J: TRBJ2-1; D: TRBD2; CDR3: CASSLGPGLAGEQFF; DNA: TGTGCCAGCAGTTTAGGCCCGGGACTAGCGGGAGAGCAGTTCTTC
size: NA; V: TRBV18; J: TRBJ2-6; D: TRBD1; CDR3: CASSPFGQGTYVLTF; DNA: TGTGCCAGCTCACCATTTGGACAGGGGACCTACGTCCTGACTTTC
size: NA; V: TRBV21-1; J: TRBJ2-5; D: NA; CDR3: CASSNRELETQYF; DNA: TGTGCCAGCAGCAACAGGGAATTGGAGACCCAGTACTTC
size: few; V: TRBV27; J: TRBJ2-7; D: TRBD1; CDR3: CASSPDRGGEQYF; DNA: TGTGCCAGCAGCCCGGACAGGGGAGGCGAGCAGTACTTC
size: NA; V: TRBV30; J: TRBJ1-2; D: NA; CDR3: CAWTGVYGYTF; DNA: TGTGCCTGGACGGGAGTCTATGGCTACACCTTC
size: NA; V: TRBV3-1/TRBV3-2; J: TRBJ2-6; D: TRBD1; CDR3: CASSPQDRKGQLGANVLTF; DNA: TGTGCCAGCAGCCCTCAGGACAGGAAAGGGCAACTTGGGGCCAACGTCCTGACTTTC
size: NA; V: TRBV7-9; J: TRBJ1-6; D: TRBD1; CDR3: CASSPLLTGSNSPLHF; DNA: TGTGCCAGCAGCCCCCTCCTGACAGGGAGCAATTCACCCCTCCACTTT
size: NA; V: TRBV20-1; J: TRBJ2-7; D: NA; CDR3: CSASGRGNHEQYF; DNA: TGCAGTGCTAGTGGACGAGGGAATCACGAGCAGTACTTC
size: few; V: TRBV28; J: TRBJ2-1; D: TRBD2; CDR3: CASQAGSRREQFF; DNA: TGTGCCTCCCAAGCGGGGAGCCGGCGGGAGCAGTTCTTC
size: NA; V: TRBV11-2; J: TRBJ2-7; D: NA; CDR3: CASSLRRGAEQYF; DNA: TGTGCCAGCAGCTTACGGCGGGGAGCCGAGCAGTACTTC
size: NA; V: TRBV5-1; J: TRBJ1-4; D: NA; CDR3: CASSLGAGTNEKLFF; DNA: TGCGCCAGCAGCTTGGGGGCAGGGACTAATGAAAAACTGTTTTTT
size: NA; V: TRBV3-1/TRBV3-2; J: TRBJ1-1; D: TRBD1; CDR3: CASKPRQGWNTEAFF; DNA: TGTGCCAGCAAACCTCGACAGGGTTGGAACACTGAAGCTTTCTTT
size: NA; V: TRBV7-2; J: TRBJ2-3; D: TRBD1; CDR3: CASRYTGADTQYF; DNA: TGTGCCAGCAGATATACAGGGGCAGATACGCAGTATTTT
size: NA; V: TRBV5-4; J: TRBJ1-1; D: TRBD1; CDR3: CASSGGQVNTEAFF; DNA: TGTGCCAGCAGCGGGGGACAGGTGAACACTGAAGCTTTCTTT
size: NA; V: TRBV5-8; J: TRBJ2-3; D: TRBD1; CDR3: CASSLGDRVPDTQYF; DNA: TGTGCCAGCAGCTTGGGGGACAGGGTCCCAGATACGCAGTATTTT
size: NA; V: TRBV7-6; J: TRBJ2-1; D: NA; CDR3: CASSAGRGQNNEQFF; DNA: TGTGCCAGCAGCGCCGGCAGGGGCCAGAACAATGAGCAGTTCTTC
size: once; V: TRBV5-1; J: TRBJ1-4; D: NA; CDR3: CASSYTTASNEKLFF; DNA: TGCGCCAGCAGCTATACGACAGCCAGTAATGAAAAACTGTTTTTT
size: NA; V: TRBV30; J: TRBJ1-3; D: NA; CDR3: CAWMNKAGGNTIYF; DNA: TGTGCCTGGATGAATAAGGCGGGTGGAAACACCATATATTTT
size: NA; V: TRBV28; J: TRBJ1-4; D: NA; CDR3: CASNGVNEKLFF; DNA: TGTGCCAGCAACGGGGTTAATGAAAAACTGTTTTTT
size: NA; V: TRBV7-2; J: TRBJ2-2; D: NA; CDR3: CASSYGPLNTGELFF; DNA: TGTGCCAGCAGCTACGGTCCACTCAACACCGGGGAGCTGTTTTTT
size: NA; V: TRBV7-9; J: TRBJ2-3; D: TRBD2; CDR3: CASSRSGWTGTDTQYF; DNA: TGTGCCAGCAGCCGTAGCGGGTGGACCGGCACAGATACGCAGTATTTT
size: NA; V: TRBV5-5; J: TRBJ2-7; D: TRBD2; CDR3: CASSLGAGRGWEQYF; DNA: TGTGCCAGCAGCTTGGGCGCAGGGAGGGGTTGGGAGCAGTACTTC
size: NA; V: TRBV7-9; J: TRBJ1-2; D: TRBD1; CDR3: CASSHRDRTVYGYTF; DNA: TGTGCCAGCAGCCACCGGGACAGGACCGTCTATGGCTACACCTTC
size: NA; V: TRBV7-9; J: TRBJ1-4; D: NA; CDR3: CASSLGAGANEKLFF; DNA: TGTGCCAGCAGCTTAGGGGCAGGCGCTAATGAAAAACTGTTTTTT
size: NA; V: TRBV7-9; J: TRBJ1-1; D: NA; CDR3: CASSRSLGQSDTEAFF; DNA: TGTGCCAGCAGCCGTAGCCTAGGACAAAGTGACACTGAAGCTTTCTTT